What follows are 10 T cell receptor beta chains derived from one specimen sequenced in a study of follicular helper T cells after annual influenza vaccination. Assay: immunoSEQ multiplex PCR; the TCRdb copy retains only in-frame clones and omits some. The sample lists over 8,500 clones, 65% to 85% seen once, with approximately 0.9% in the top ten. The source material was CXCR5- memory CD4+ T cells sorted from blood, sampled 6 weeks after influenza vaccination. The receptors were sampled from an adult who received the influenza vaccine.

The sample holds a few counts of this clone. The chain recombines TRBV28 with TRBJ1-6; no reliable D call. The germline CDR1 and CDR2 sequences are MDHEN and SYDVKM. The CDR3 loop spans 16 amino acids. With 5 bases removed from V and 14 bases from J, the gap between germline ends came to 25 bases. CDR3 DNA sequence: TGTGCCAGCAGTCTCTTGACGGGATCCAAGGTTGGAACCCTCCACTTT. This encodes CASSLLTGSKVGTLHF.

This clone was seen more than once but under ten times. The gene calls are TRBV28 and TRBJ1-6; D remains unclear. CDR1 and CDR2 from the germline V gene are MDHEN and SYDVKM. The CDR3 sequence is 15 residues long. V was clipped by 8 bases and J by 14 bases, with 25 bases between them. The CDR3 here is CASRYPGAGGSALHF. In nucleotides, the CDR3 is TGTGCCAGCCGATACCCGGGCGCAGGAGGGTCGGCCCTCCACTTT.

The V and J genes are TRBV2 and TRBJ2-1, with D tentatively TRBD2 (6 bases). V was trimmed by 0 bases and J by 10 bases, leaving 13 bases between them. The V gene's germline CDR1 is SNHLY and CDR2 FYNNEI. This CDR3 has 14 residues. In DNA, the CDR3 is TGTGCCAGCAGTGAAGCAGGTGGCGCGGGGGAGCAGTTCTTC. The encoded protein is CASSEAGGAGEQFF.

This rearrangement joins TRBV6-1 to TRBJ1-1, with TRBD1 identical over 7 bases. Germline V CDR1 and CDR2: MNHNS, SASEGT. This CDR3 is built from 15 residues. V lost 3 bases and J lost 4; bases outside the gene matches: 8. The CDR3 bases are TGTGCCAGCAGTGAGTTACAGGGGTCGGGCACTGAAGCTTTCTTT. Amino acids: CASSELQGSGTEAFF.

The CDR3 is CASSLYYGTHTDTQYF. DNA of the CDR3: TGTGCCAGCAGTCTGTACTACGGGACTCACACAGATACGCAGTATTTT. This rearrangement joins TRBV28 to TRBJ2-3; D might be TRBD2 (6 bases). V was pared by 5 bases and J by 2 bases, with 17 bases between. CDR3 length: 16 amino acids. Germline loops: CDR1 MDHEN, CDR2 SYDVKM.

This sequence joins TRBV28 and TRBJ1-4, with no clear D. Germline V gene data show CDR1 as MDHEN and CDR2 as SYDVKM. The CDR3 consists of 16 residues. Trimming pared 6 bases from V and 4 bases from J, leaving 18 bases between. The CDR3 bases are TGTGCCAGCAGCGGGAACCTACAAACTTTTAATGAAAAACTGTTTTTT. Its translation is CASSGNLQTFNEKLFF.

The chain carries TRBV9 and TRBJ2-3; a weak D match, TRBD1 (6 bases). Germline values: CDR1 SGDLS, CDR2 YYNGEE. V was cut by 2 bases and J by 2 bases, with 9 bases left in between. The CDR3 length is 14 residues. DNA of the CDR3: TGTGCCAGCAGCGTTGGACAGCTCACAGATACGCAGTATTTT. This sequence encodes CASSVGQLTDTQYF.

V gene TRBV6-5 combines with J gene TRBJ2-7; TRBD1 matches at 9 bases. V was clipped by 5 bases and J by 7 bases; unmatched bases: 9. Looked up from germline, CDR1 is MNHEY and CDR2 is SVGAGI. This CDR3 has 14 amino acids. CDR3 bases: TGTGCCAGCAGTAACCGGGACAGGGAAGGGGAGCAGTACTTC. It translates to CASSNRDREGEQYF.

V and J are TRBV7-2 and TRBJ2-1; 11 bases agree with TRBD1. The length of the CDR3 is 15 residues. From germline, CDR1 is SGHTA and CDR2 FQGNSA. V lost 5 bases and J lost 3; bases outside the gene matches: 3. In DNA, the CDR3 is TGTGCCAGCAGCCCAGGGACAGGGGGCTACAATGAGCAGTTCTTC. Residues: CASSPGTGGYNEQFF.

The rearrangement uses TRBV6-1 and TRBJ1-6, with D tentatively TRBD1 (5 bases). The CDR3 spans 15 residues. Trimming removed 4 bases at V and 9 bases at J, with 16 bases between. CDR1 MNHNS and CDR2 SASEGT come from the germline V gene. The CDR3: CASSVSQGDTSPLHF. The CDR3, as DNA: TGTGCCAGCAGTGTGAGTCAGGGCGATACTTCACCCCTCCACTTT.